This TCR beta chain was identified during a study of T cell repertoires in cytomegalovirus infection. Study as a whole: Recently identified HLA-C-restricted and well-studied HLA-B-restricted CMV epitopes were used. Study-level findings and limits: The ex vivo response showed dominance by HLA-C-restricted CMV-specific TCR beta clonotypes.

This clonotype was seen more than once but under ten times. Antigen specificity is unknown. Germline CDR1 reads SGHTA; CDR2 reads FQGNSA. Trimming stripped 6 bases from V and 5 bases from J, with 16 bases between. The CDR3 has 15 residues. TCRdb reprocessed the reads via MiXCR and lists one record per CDR3 protein. Of roughly 180,000 distinct CDR3 sequences in the sample, 20% to 25% were seen once. This receptor was taken from a human donor in good health (CMV status not recorded). Some clones in this sample may be carry-over from other donors' samples. Sequences were derived from CD8+ T cells from cultured PBMCs, sampled from culture after CMV antigen stimulation. The chain is built from TRBV7-2 and TRBJ1-4; D is perhaps TRBD1 (5 bases). Written as DNA, the CDR3 is TGTGCCAGCAGGGAGGGACCTCTGGAAAATGAAAAACTGTTTTTT. This encodes CASREGPLENEKLFF.